This entry features one T cell receptor (beta chain) sequence. Its cognate antigen is unknown. The germline V gene encodes CDR1 SGHAT and CDR2 FQNNGV. The CDR3 covers 13 residues. Deletions cut 2 bases from V and 7 bases from J, with 11 bases between. PCR primers comprised 60 Vbeta and 13 Jbeta primers. Method: immunoSEQ multiplex PCR; TCRdb's copy keeps in-frame clones and lacks some. Among roughly 160,000 clones listed, about 68% were seen once. The sample is drawn from a study of cytomegalovirus exposure and HLA in healthy donors. Overall study context: Genotyping showed 70% to 90% of fewer than 500 donors falling in the Caucasian-associated ancestry cluster. General observations from the study: Per published reports, the classifier diagnosed cytomegalovirus status with high specificity and sensitivity. CMV serostatus alone was available as immune exposure information. Exclusion applied to some V segments, including TRBV6-2 and TRBV6-3, as they were indistinguishable.

Sequenced input: PBMCs. This TCR came from a female donor in good health and CMV-seronegative. This chain uses TRBV11-2 with TRBJ1-1; D might be TRBD1 (5 bases). DNA of the CDR3: TGTGCCAGCAGCTTAAATGGGCAGGGTGAAGCTTTCTTT. Translating gives CASSLNGQGEAFF.